These 22 T cell receptor beta chains share one sample of origin, sequenced in a study of beta chain features in type 1 diabetes. Expressed TCRB transcripts were sequenced because the isolated RNA had all been reverse transcribed beforehand. Clones were sequenced by immunoSEQ multiplex PCR, and TCRdb holds only the in-frame ones, with some missing. This sample has hundreds of thousands of clones; approximately 31% occur once, and the top ten carry roughly 0.06%. Sequencing was done on a sample of naive CD4+ T cells from blood. The receptors were gathered from a man younger than 35 in good health.

The V and J genes are TRBV15 and TRBJ2-7; 9 nucleotides line up with TRBD2. CDR1 and CDR2 (germline): LNHNV, YYDKDF (reference sequence). The CDR3 length is 15 residues. V was pared by 0 bases and J by 5 bases, with 5 bases of the junction left unmatched. CDR3 sequence reads: CATSRDSGRGNEQYF. CDR3 in DNA: TGTGCCACCAGCAGAGATAGCGGGAGAGGGAACGAGCAGTACTTC.

This sequence joins TRBV30 and TRBJ1-3; D is undetermined. V dropped 3 bases and J dropped 0 bases, with 21 bases sitting between them. Germline lookup yields CDR1 GTSNPN and CDR2 SVGIG (reference sequence). CDR3 length: 18 amino acids. CDR3 in DNA: TGTGCCTGGAGCCCACCCAAGGGCGGAATCAGCTCTGGAAACACCATATATTTT. Amino acid sequence: CAWSPPKGGISSGNTIYF.

DNA of the CDR3: TGTGCCAGTAGCACCATACAGGGGATCCCACTCCGCACAGATACGCAGTATTTT. This sequence encodes CASSTIQGIPLRTDTQYF. The chain combines TRBV19 with TRBJ2-3; 7 nucleotides align to TRBD1. V trimming: 6 bases; J trimming: 1 base; junction bases outside the gene matches: 16. The CDR3 is 18 residues long. The germline gives CDR1 LNHDA, CDR2 SQIVND (reference sequence).

The chain carries TRBV6-5 and TRBJ2-7; D possibly matches TRBD1 or TRBD2 (6 bases each). The CDR3 covers 15 residues. The germline V gene has CDR1 MNHEY and CDR2 SVGAGI. V was cut by 0 bases and J by 3 bases, with 12 bases left in between. In DNA, the CDR3 is TGTGCCAGCAGTTACTCGGGGGGCGCAATCTACGAGCAGTACTTC. Its protein product is CASSYSGGAIYEQYF.

The chain employs TRBV29-1 and TRBJ1-2; tentatively, D is TRBD1 (6 bases). This CDR3 comprises 13 residues. Germline CDR1 reads SQVTM; CDR2 reads ANQGSEA. With 6 bases removed from V and 5 bases from J, the gap between germline ends came to 16 bases. CDR3 in amino acids: CSVRTALGYGYTF. CDR3 DNA sequence: TGCAGCGTCAGGACAGCCCTAGGATATGGCTACACCTTC.

This chain uses TRBV27 with TRBJ2-7; D gene uncertain. CDR1 and CDR2 (germline): MNHEY, SMNVEV (reference sequence). The CDR3 is 11 residues long. Trimming stripped 8 bases from V and 3 bases from J, with 8 bases between. CDR3 residues: CASGNRYEQYF. The CDR3 nucleotides read TGTGCCAGCGGGAATCGCTACGAGCAGTACTTC.

The chain joins TRBV18 to TRBJ1-2; D is ambiguous. Germline lookup yields CDR1 KGHSH and CDR2 LQKENI. V lost 3 bases to trimming and J lost 6 bases, with 5 bases between them. The length of the CDR3 is 11 residues. Here the CDR3 DNA reads TGTGCCAGCTCACCGGGCAATGGCTACACCTTC. Protein: CASSPGNGYTF.

The CDR3 here is CASSFRSGSEGETQYF. The CDR3 region has the DNA TGTGCCAGCAGCTTCCGTAGCGGGAGTGAAGGGGAGACCCAGTACTTC. This chain joins TRBV7-2 and TRBJ2-5; 9 bases fit TRBD2. Germline V gene sequence: CDR1 SGHTA, CDR2 FQGNSA. CDR3 size: 16 residues. V was pared by 3 bases and J by 5 bases, with 10 bases of the junction left unmatched.

Written as DNA, the CDR3 is TGTGCCAGCAGGGCGGCGGGAGCCCGCACAGATACGCAGTATTTT. This gives the protein CASRAAGARTDTQYF. V usage is TRBV25-1 and J usage is TRBJ2-3, with 7 bases matching TRBD2. The V gene's germline CDR1 is MGHDK and CDR2 SYGVNS. The junction had 7 bases not matched to a gene; V was cut back by 6 bases and J by 1 base. The CDR3 spans 15 residues. The full variable domain, completed using reference TRBV25-1 and TRBJ2-3, is EADIYQTPRYLVIGTGKKITLECSQTMGHDKMYWYQQDPGMELHLIHYSYGVNSTEKGDLSSESTVSRIRTEHFPLTLESARPSHTSQYLCASRAAGARTDTQYFGPGTRLTVL.

The rearrangement uses TRBV5-1 and TRBJ2-1; TRBD2 matches 8 bases. V dropped 1 base and J dropped 6; count of bases not matched to a gene: 6. The germline V gene has CDR1 SGHRS and CDR2 YFSETQ. This CDR3 contains 15 residues. The CDR3 bases are TGCGCCAGCAGCTTGATGGGACTAGAGGCCAATGAGCAGTTCTTC. This encodes CASSLMGLEANEQFF.

The chain uses TRBV25-1 and TRBJ1-5; D unclear. Germline-derived CDR1 and CDR2 are MGHDK and SYGVNS. The CDR3 contains 14 residues. V was clipped by 1 base and J by 3 bases, with 7 bases between them. Here the CDR3 DNA reads TGTGCCAGCAGTGAATTGGCAGTCAATCAGCCCCAGCATTTT. Its protein is CASSELAVNQPQHF.

As regards this clone: The same CDR3 is also encoded by other DNA sequences in this sample. Written as DNA, the CDR3 is TGTGCCTGGAGTGTGGGATACAATGAGCAGTTCTTC. Translating it yields CAWSVGYNEQFF. This chain connects TRBV30 to TRBJ2-1; D not certain. V lost 0 bases and J lost 4, with 4 bases in between. This CDR3 has 12 amino acids. Germline lookup yields CDR1 GTSNPN and CDR2 SVGIG (reference sequence).

J is TRBJ1-2 and V is TRBV4-3; D ambiguous. CDR1 and CDR2 from the germline V gene are LGHNA and YSLEER. The CDR3 has 14 amino acids. Between the trimmed V and J ends, which lost 1 base and 3 bases, there was a span of 9 bases. The CDR3 region has the DNA TGCGCCAGCAGCCAAGTTGCCAGTCACTATGGCTACACCTTC. Translated, it gives CASSQVASHYGYTF.

This sequence joins TRBV25-1 and TRBJ2-1; 13 bases match TRBD2. V trimming: 3 bases; J trimming: 8 bases; junction bases outside the gene matches: 7. This CDR3 region has 16 residues. Germline V gene sequence: CDR1 MGHDK, CDR2 SYGVNS. CDR3 protein: CASSEGLAGPWDEQFF. CDR3 sequence (DNA): TGTGCCAGCAGTGAGGGACTAGCGGGGCCATGGGATGAGCAGTTCTTC.

This clone showed up just a few times. The chain couples TRBV5-1 to TRBJ2-4; D is uncertain. Per the germline V gene, CDR1 is SGHRS and CDR2 is YFSETQ. This CDR3 region has 13 residues. The V end was cut by 2 bases, the J end by 3 bases, with 6 bases between. The CDR3 loop is CASSFGGKNIQYF. The CDR3, as DNA: TGCGCCAGCAGCTTTGGCGGCAAAAACATTCAGTACTTC.

As for this clone: A read error may account for a junction end that differs from germline. The chain couples TRBV30 to TRBJ2-3; TRBD2 is a possible D gene (5 bases). CDR1 is GTSNPN and CDR2 is SVGIG in the germline V gene (reference sequence). The CDR3 loop spans 13 amino acids. Here the CDR3 DNA reads TGTGCCCGGAGTGGAGGCACGATAGATACGCAGTATTTT. Translated, it gives CARSGGTIDTQYF.

V usage is TRBV4-3 and J usage is TRBJ1-2; 7 bases are shared with TRBD1. V trimming: 0 bases; J trimming: 2 bases; junction bases outside the gene matches: 6. In germline, CDR1 is LGHNA, CDR2 YSLEER. The CDR3 runs to 16 residues. This CDR3 is CASSQDTPTGNYGYTF. The CDR3 DNA reads as TGCGCCAGCAGCCAAGATACCCCGACAGGGAACTATGGCTACACCTTC.

V gene TRBV7-6 combines with J gene TRBJ2-7, with 16 bases that match TRBD2. The length of the CDR3 is 16 residues. V shed 10 bases and J 3 bases; nucleotides not matched to a gene: 9. The germline V gene has CDR1 SGHVS and CDR2 FNYEAQ. CDR3 sequence reads: CATNPGTSGRVYEQYF. The DNA of the CDR3 is TGTGCCACAAACCCCGGGACTAGCGGGAGGGTCTACGAGCAGTACTTC.

The V call is TRBV7-2, the J call TRBJ2-4, with 7 bases that match TRBD2. This CDR3 comprises 14 residues. Germline V gene sequence: CDR1 SGHTA, CDR2 FQGNSA. J lost 5 bases, V lost 5 bases, and 6 bases had no gene match. CDR3 sequence: CASSREAGENIQYF. CDR3 sequence (DNA): TGTGCCAGCAGCCGGGAGGCGGGAGAAAACATTCAGTACTTC.

The chain is built from TRBV18 and TRBJ2-7, with 7 bases that match TRBD2. The CDR3 length is 15 residues. CDR1 KGHSH and CDR2 LQKENI come from the germline V gene. With 2 bases clipped from V and 5 bases from J, the junction kept 9 bases outside the gene matches. The CDR3 loop is CASSPGLEGIHEQYF. For the CDR3, the DNA is TGTGCCAGCTCACCAGGACTAGAAGGGATCCACGAGCAGTACTTC.

The chain has TRBV11-2 and TRBJ2-2; maybe TRBD1 (6 bases). The germline V and J ends were trimmed by 5 bases and 5 bases, with 15 bases remaining between them. In germline, CDR1 is SGHAT, CDR2 FQNNGV. The CDR3 totals 15 residues. CDR3 bases: TGTGCCAGCAGCGTCAGGGGCGCATTGACCGGGGAGCTGTTTTTT. Amino acids: CASSVRGALTGELFF.

This sequence joins TRBV10-3 and TRBJ2-7; D call uncertain. Germline V gene lookup returns CDR1 ENHRY and CDR2 SYGVKD. Trimming took 2 bases from V and 6 from J, leaving 8 bases between them. The CDR3 totals 12 residues. The CDR3 reads CAISETGSEQYF. Here the CDR3 DNA reads TGTGCCATCAGTGAGACGGGCAGCGAGCAGTACTTC.